Listed below are T cell receptor beta chains from one sample, sequenced in a study of T cell responses to AZD1222 COVID-19 vaccine. Profiled with immunoSEQ multiplex PCR; TCRdb holds only in-frame clones, not every one. The profile covers roughly 130,000 clones, with 88% appearing a single time and over 6.5% taken by the ten largest. The sample was peripheral blood, taken on day 0 of AZD1222 vaccination. These receptors were taken from an adult in good health. The CDR3 runs from the conserved cysteine through the conserved F or W. The order of the fields is clone size, J gene, V gene, D gene, CDR3 DNA, CDR3 protein. The D gene is left open where the match is weak. Rows give clone size only sometimes, using once, few, many, or a class for an expanded clone.

once	TRBJ2-1	TRBV11-2	-	TGTGCCAGCAGCTCCGTGGGGGTAGCGATGGCCCATGAGCAGTTCTTC	CASSSVGVAMAHEQFF
-	TRBJ1-3	TRBV10-3	-	TGTGCCATCAGTGACCCAGGAAACACCATATATTTT	CAISDPGNTIYF
-	TRBJ2-7	TRBV5-6	-	TGTGCCAGCAGCTTGGACAGGGAGAGGGGCTACGAGCAGTACTTC	CASSLDRERGYEQYF
-	TRBJ2-3	TRBV4-1	-	TGCGCCAGCAGCCGCTTTACTAGCACAAACACAGATACGCAGTATTTT	CASSRFTSTNTDTQYF
-	TRBJ1-3	TRBV24-1	TRBD1	TGTGCCACCAGTGACCACAGGGGGCCTGGAAACACCATATATTTT	CATSDHRGPGNTIYF
-	TRBJ2-1	TRBV12-3/TRBV12-4	TRBD1	TGTGCCAGCAGAGTCCGGGACAGGGAGTTCTTC	CASRVRDREFF
few	TRBJ1-2	TRBV29-1	TRBD1	TGCAGCGTGGGACAGAACTATGGCTACACCTTC	CSVGQNYGYTF
-	TRBJ2-3	TRBV19	-	TGTGCCAGTGCTGGCTTGGGTACGCAGTATTTT	CASAGLGTQYF
once	TRBJ2-7	TRBV15	-	TGTGCCACCAGCAGAGATTTGGTGCCGGGATCCTACGAGCAGTACTTC	CATSRDLVPGSYEQYF
-	TRBJ1-1	TRBV6-4	-	TGTGCCAGCAGTGAAAGAGGCTGGGGTAATCTGAACACTGAAGCTTTCTTT	CASSERGWGNLNTEAFF
-	TRBJ2-5	TRBV19	-	TGTGCCAGTAGTTTCGCAATTCGACCCGGGCAAGAGACCCAGTACTTC	CASSFAIRPGQETQYF
-	TRBJ1-1	TRBV5-6	-	TGTGCCAGCACCCTTGGGGGCAGGGTGAACACTGAAGCTTTCTTT	CASTLGGRVNTEAFF
-	TRBJ2-7	TRBV10-3	TRBD1	TGTGCCATCAGAAAGGGACAGGGGAACTACGAGCAGTACTTC	CAIRKGQGNYEQYF
once	TRBJ1-1	TRBV30	-	TGTGCCTGCCCAGCGGGGGGCCTCACTGAAGCTTTCTTT	CACPAGGLTEAFF
-	TRBJ2-7	TRBV12-5	TRBD2	TGTGCTAGTGGGGATCGACTAGCGGGAGAGGACGAGCAGTACTTC	CASGDRLAGEDEQYF
-	TRBJ1-2	TRBV11-2	-	TGTGCCAGCAGCTCCCGGGAAGGGTACTATGGCTACACCTTC	CASSSREGYYGYTF
-	TRBJ2-2	TRBV28	-	TGTGCCAGCAGTACCTCCGACCCGCGGGTCACCGGGGAGCTGTTTTTT	CASSTSDPRVTGELFF
-	TRBJ2-7	TRBV5-6	TRBD1	TGTGCCAGCAGATCTACAGGGGGCGGGCAGTACTTC	CASRSTGGGQYF
-	TRBJ1-5	TRBV7-9	-	TGTGCCAGCAGCTGGGGTAAGGGGAATCAGCCCCAGCATTTT	CASSWGKGNQPQHF
-	TRBJ2-1	TRBV10-1	TRBD2	TGCGCCAGCACCCCTGGCGGGGGGAATTACAATGAGCAGTTCTTC	CASTPGGGNYNEQFF
once	TRBJ2-3	TRBV5-1	TRBD1	TGCGCCAGCAGCTTACAGGGGAAGAGTACAGATACGCAGTATTTT	CASSLQGKSTDTQYF
-	TRBJ2-5	TRBV11-2	-	TGTGCCAGCAGCCTAGGACTCCGAGAAGAGACCCAGTACTTC	CASSLGLREETQYF
-	TRBJ1-5	TRBV28	-	TGTGCCAGCAGACCCCCCGGGGGAGGGGGGTATCAGCCCCAGCATTTT	CASRPPGGGGYQPQHF
-	TRBJ2-3	TRBV9	-	TGTGCCAGCAGCGCATCCCCCGAGGTGCCCCCCGGTTTT	CASSASPEVPPGF
-	TRBJ2-7	TRBV9	TRBD2	TGTGCCAGCGCGGGGGCTAGCGGGGAGACCTTCTACGAGCAGTACTTC	CASAGASGETFYEQYF
-	TRBJ1-6	TRBV5-1	-	TGCGCCAGCAGCCCGGGAGGGGGGGCGGATAATTCACCCCTCCACTTT	CASSPGGGADNSPLHF
-	TRBJ1-5	TRBV18	TRBD1	TGTGCCAGCTCACTTGGACAGGTTAGCAATCAGCCCCAGCATTTT	CASSLGQVSNQPQHF
-	TRBJ2-1	TRBV6-5	-	TGTGCCAGCTACAGGGCTAGCGAGAATCACAATGAGCAGTTCTTC	CASYRASENHNEQFF
-	TRBJ2-3	TRBV4-2	TRBD2	TGTGCCAGCAGCCTGGGACTAGGTGGCACAGATACGCAGTATTTT	CASSLGLGGTDTQYF
-	TRBJ2-2	TRBV5-5	-	TGTGCCAGCAGCTTGTTATGGGACCTCACCGGGGAGCTGTTTTTT	CASSLLWDLTGELFF
-	TRBJ1-6	TRBV6-5	TRBD1	TGTGCCAGCAGTTACTCGACAGGGAGTTCACCCCTCCACTTT	CASSYSTGSSPLHF
-	TRBJ2-7	TRBV6-8	-	TGTGCCAGCACTGCGGACCACACCTACGAGCAGTACTTC	CASTADHTYEQYF
-	TRBJ2-6	TRBV6-5	-	TGTGCCAGCAGTCTCCGATCTGCTGGGGCCAACGTCCTGACTTTC	CASSLRSAGANVLTF
once	TRBJ1-1	TRBV2	-	TGTGCCAGCCGGTCTGACGGAGTGACTGAAGCTTTCTTT	CASRSDGVTEAFF
-	TRBJ2-7	TRBV6-2/TRBV6-3	TRBD1	TGTGCCAGCAGTCCCCGAGACAGGGGGCAAGAGCAGTACTTC	CASSPRDRGQEQYF
-	TRBJ2-5	TRBV29-1	-	TGCAGCGTTTGGGTACGTGAGACCCAGTACTTC	CSVWVRETQYF
-	TRBJ2-2	TRBV2	-	TGTGCCAGCAGTGTATCAGGGGCGAACACCGGGGAGCTGTTTTTT	CASSVSGANTGELFF
few	TRBJ2-5	TRBV29-1	TRBD2	TGCAGCGTTGAAGATCTATTCAGGGAGGGGACCCAGTACTTC	CSVEDLFREGTQYF
-	TRBJ1-2	TRBV24-1	-	TGTGCCACCAGTGACTCAGGGTATGGCTACACCTTC	CATSDSGYGYTF
-	TRBJ2-7	TRBV10-3	TRBD2	TGTGCCATCAGTGATTGGACTAGCGGGAGCTACGAGCAGTACTTC	CAISDWTSGSYEQYF
-	TRBJ2-7	TRBV27	TRBD1	TGTGCCAGCAGTTTAAGGCCCGGGACAGGGGCTGAGCAGTACTTC	CASSLRPGTGAEQYF
-	TRBJ1-1	TRBV29-1	-	TGCAGCGTTGAAGATAGGAGAAGGGAAGCTTTCTTT	CSVEDRRREAFF
-	TRBJ2-7	TRBV5-8	-	TGTGCCAGCAGCTCTAACAGGGTACCCTACGAGCAGTACTTC	CASSSNRVPYEQYF
-	TRBJ1-1	TRBV19	-	TGTGCCAGTAGTATAGAAGGCAATGCGAGGACTGAAGCTTTCTTT	CASSIEGNARTEAFF
-	TRBJ1-5	TRBV5-5	-	TGTGCCAGCAGCTGGAAGGGGATTGAGGGCAATCAGCCCCAGCATTTT	CASSWKGIEGNQPQHF
-	TRBJ1-1	TRBV6-2/TRBV6-3	-	TGTGCCAGCAGTCTAAGCGGAAACACTGAAGCTTTCTTT	CASSLSGNTEAFF
-	TRBJ2-7	TRBV12-3/TRBV12-4	-	TGTGCCAGCAGTGGCCAGGACTTGAACGAGCAGTACTTC	CASSGQDLNEQYF
-	TRBJ2-7	TRBV5-1	-	TGCGCCAGCAGCCCGGCACCCGGGCCCATCTCCTACGAGCAGTACTTC	CASSPAPGPISYEQYF
-	TRBJ2-3	TRBV7-6	TRBD2	TGTGCCAGCAGCGCAAGCGGGACTAGCGGCTCGCAGTATTTT	CASSASGTSGSQYF
few	TRBJ1-3	TRBV29-1	-	TGCAGCGTTGGAGGGGGAGATTCTGGAAACACCATATATTTT	CSVGGGDSGNTIYF
-	TRBJ1-3	TRBV7-2	-	TGTGCCAGCAGCTTAGTGGGGGCGCCCAGCTCTGGAAACACCATATATTTT	CASSLVGAPSSGNTIYF
once	TRBJ1-5	TRBV6-6	-	TGTGCCAGCAGTCCCCGCCCGACACATTATAGCAATCAGCCCCAGCATTTT	CASSPRPTHYSNQPQHF
-	TRBJ1-5	TRBV10-3	TRBD1	TGTGCCATCAGTGGACAGGGAGCTCAGCCCCAGCATTTT	CAISGQGAQPQHF
-	TRBJ1-1	TRBV5-4	-	TGTGCCAGCAGCCCCCCCCTGAACACTGAAGCTTTCTTT	CASSPPLNTEAFF
-	TRBJ1-1	TRBV5-3	-	TGTGCCAGAAGCTTACGGCCTCAGAGGGAGAACACTGAAGCTTTCTTT	CARSLRPQRENTEAFF
-	TRBJ2-7	TRBV3-1/TRBV3-2	TRBD2	TGTGCCAGCAGCCAAGTACTAGCGGGAGACGAGCAGTACTTC	CASSQVLAGDEQYF